This passage covers 14 T cell receptor beta chains from one sample sequenced in a study of PD-L1 blockade in urothelial cancer. Clones were sequenced by immunoSEQ multiplex PCR, and TCRdb holds only the in-frame ones, with some missing. The data hold 95,000 to 130,000 clones, with around nine tenths observed a single time. Documented time point: peripheral blood 6 weeks after treatment start. The specimen comprised PBMCs, sampled around atezolizumab (anti-PD-L1) treatment. Every receptor here comes from a man in his 60s with urothelial cancer.

The chain recombines TRBV6-1 with TRBJ2-1; perhaps TRBD1 as D (6 bases). Deletions cut 6 bases from V and 9 bases from J, with 12 bases between. CDR1 and CDR2 from the germline V gene are MNHNS and SASEGT. CDR3 length equals 12 residues. In nucleotides, the CDR3 is TGTGCCAGCAGAGTCGGACAGCTTGAGCAGTTCTTC. Translated, it gives CASRVGQLEQFF.

The sample holds one count of this clone. The chain carries TRBV18 and TRBJ1-5; D gene uncertain. V lost 2 bases to trimming and J lost 3 bases, with 8 bases between them. The CDR3 runs to 14 residues. CDR1 KGHSH and CDR2 LQKENI come from the germline V gene. CDR3 region: CASSPVDTNQPQHF. The CDR3 DNA sequence: TGTGCCAGCTCACCAGTAGACACCAATCAGCCCCAGCATTTT.

This chain connects TRBV7-8 to TRBJ1-5; D is undetermined. Germline V gene data show CDR1 as SGHVS and CDR2 as FQNEAQ. Deletions cut 2 bases from V and 0 bases from J, with 8 bases between. The CDR3 consists of 15 residues. Here the CDR3 reads CASSLRGGSNQPQHF. Written as DNA, the CDR3 is TGTGCCAGCAGCTTACGGGGTGGTAGCAATCAGCCCCAGCATTTT.

This clone was detected only a few times. This chain uses TRBV4-1 with TRBJ1-1, with 9 bases lining up with TRBD1. V lost 5 bases to trimming and J lost 4 bases; unmatched junction nucleotides: 8. Germline CDR1 MGHRA, CDR2 YSYEKL. The CDR3 contains 15 residues. This CDR3 is CASSYSGTGSTEAFF. DNA of the CDR3: TGCGCCAGCAGCTACTCCGGGACAGGGAGCACTGAAGCTTTCTTT.

The DNA for the CDR3 is TGTGCCAGCAGCCGGACAGGGACCTCCTACGAGCAGTACTTC. Amino acids: CASSRTGTSYEQYF. The genes are TRBV7-6 and TRBJ2-7, with 8 bases aligning to TRBD1. Germline assignment: CDR1 SGHVS and CDR2 FNYEAQ. V trimming: 5 bases; J trimming: 0 bases; junction bases outside the gene matches: 3. This CDR3 region has 14 residues.

The gene calls are TRBV2 and TRBJ2-4, with D possibly TRBD2 on 6 matching bases. Germline lookup yields CDR1 SNHLY and CDR2 FYNNEI. The CDR3 runs 13 residues. Trimming removed 3 bases from V and 9 bases from J, with 12 bases in between. The CDR3 DNA reads TGTGCCAGCAGTGACAGGGAGGATGGCATTCAGTACTTC. As protein: CASSDREDGIQYF.

CDR3 nucleotides: TGCGCCAGCAGCCCCGACTGGATCAACACCGGGGAGCTGTTTTTT. Its protein product is CASSPDWINTGELFF. The genes are TRBV5-1 and TRBJ2-2; D not resolved. CDR1 is SGHRS, CDR2 YFSETQ, per germline. CDR3 length: 15 amino acids. V was cut by 4 bases and J by 2 bases, with 12 bases left in between.

The chain combines TRBV27 with TRBJ2-2, with TRBD1 identical over 10 bases. Germline lookup yields CDR1 MNHEY and CDR2 SMNVEV (reference sequence). The ends lost 1 base at V and 3 bases at J; junction bases unmatched: 8. This CDR3 contains 18 residues. This CDR3 reads CASSLWTGGMSDTGELFF. The CDR3 DNA follows: TGTGCCAGCAGTTTATGGACAGGGGGAATGTCGGACACCGGGGAGCTGTTTTTT.

Only one count was recorded for this clone. The V and J genes are TRBV10-1 and TRBJ2-3, with 7 positions matching TRBD2. CDR1 WNHNN and CDR2 SYGVQD come from the germline V gene (reference sequence). After removal of 5 bases from V and 0 bases from J, the junction contained 8 bases not matched to a gene. This CDR3 region has 16 residues. The CDR3 protein is CASSPLAEPSTDTQYF. DNA for the CDR3: TGCGCCAGCAGTCCGCTAGCGGAACCTAGCACAGATACGCAGTATTTT.

This chain links TRBV7-3 with TRBJ2-3; 7 nucleotides line up with TRBD2. Germline CDR1 SGHTA, CDR2 FQGTGA. This CDR3 has 15 amino acids. The V segment lost 4 bases and the J segment 1 base; nucleotides outside the gene matches: 5. The CDR3 protein is CASSSLAGGTDTQYF. The CDR3 bases are TGTGCCAGCAGCTCCTTAGCGGGTGGCACAGATACGCAGTATTTT. The full variable domain, rest sourced from reference TRBV7-3 and TRBJ2-3, is GAGVSQTPSNKVTEKGKYVELRCDPISGHTALYWYRQSLGQGPEFLIYFQGTGAADDSGLPNDRFFAVRPEGSVSTLKIQRTERGDSAVYLCASSSLAGGTDTQYFGPGTRLTVL.

The J gene is TRBJ2-1, the V gene TRBV23-1; 10 nucleotides agree with TRBD2. TRBV23-1 is given ORF status, its function remaining uncertain. This CDR3 comprises 15 residues. The V gene end was trimmed by 4 bases and the J gene end by 0 bases; junction bases not matched to a gene: 0. The CDR3 nucleotides are TGCGCCAGCAGTCGACTAGCGGGCTCCTACAATGAGCAGTTCTTC. Its translation is CASSRLAGSYNEQFF.

In its sample, this clone was seen a few times. Within the sample, other DNA sequences also encode this same CDR3. This chain connects TRBV4-2 to TRBJ2-7, with 12 bases identical to TRBD1. Germline CDR1 LGHNA, CDR2 YNFKEQ. The CDR3 has 14 amino acids. The ends lost 4 bases at V and 4 bases at J; junction bases unmatched: 2. The CDR3 loop reads CASSPGQGAYEQYF. CDR3 nucleotide sequence: TGTGCCAGCAGCCCGGGACAGGGGGCATACGAGCAGTACTTC.

V usage is TRBV19 and J usage is TRBJ1-4, with D perhaps TRBD1 (6 bases). This CDR3 is 14 amino acids long. V lost 7 bases and J 3 bases, leaving 12 bases between the germline ends. CDR1 is LNHDA and CDR2 is SQIVND in the germline V gene (reference sequence). The CDR3 DNA is TGTGCCAGTAACAGGGAGTCAGCTAATGAAAAACTGTTTTTT. Translation: CASNRESANEKLFF.

The rearrangement joins TRBV9 to TRBJ2-1, with 11 bases fitting TRBD1. After removal of 4 bases from V and 3 bases from J, the junction contained 6 bases not matched to a gene. The CDR3 consists of 16 residues. Germline CDR1 is SGDLS and CDR2 is YYNGEE. CDR3 sequence (DNA): TGTGCCAGCAGCTCGGAGGACAGGGGGCTCTACAATGAGCAGTTCTTC. This sequence encodes CASSSEDRGLYNEQFF.